Each of the 3 T cell receptor beta chains below was sequenced from the same sample in a study of spatial heterogeneity in lung cancer. Study results and caveats: Counts of expanded alpha and beta TCRs within tumors tracked the tumor nonsynonymous mutation count.

These receptors have no known antigen. TCRdb re-analysed the 5' RACE reads in MiXCR, keeping a single row per CDR3 protein. The repertoire holds about 10,000 distinct CDR3 sequences, with around 12% as singletons. The time point is: sample taken at primary tumor resection. This specimen was lung tumor tissue, taken at surgery. The receptors shown here come from a male donor with early-stage non-small cell lung cancer.

This clonotype has a count of ten or more. The library was prepared for alpha chains; this beta chain is a stray read, so its frequency means little. CDR3 sequence reads: CASRLWFYGYTF. CDR3 coding DNA: TGTGCCAGCAGGTTGTGGTTCTATGGCTACACCTTC. This rearrangement joins TRBV6-4 to TRBJ1-2; D unclear. Germline V CDR1 and CDR2: MRHNA, SNTAGT. The V end lost 6 bases, the J end lost 4 bases, and 9 bases lay between the germline ends. The CDR3 has 12 amino acids.

For this clonotype: This beta chain is a stray sequence in a library constructed for alpha chains; its clone size is not meaningful. The chain is built from TRBV12-3 or TRBV12-4 and TRBJ2-4; no definite D call. CDR3 length equals 13 residues. V was trimmed by 1 base and J by 7 bases, leaving 8 bases between them. CDR3 nucleotide sequence: TGTGCCAGCAGTTTAGGGCACGCGAACATTCAGTACTTC. This translates into CASSLGHANIQYF.

Concerning this clonotype itself: This beta chain appears as a stray read in a library generated for alpha chains; its size is not informative. This chain links TRBV27 with TRBJ1-6; TRBD1 matches 10 bases. Losses at the gene ends were 3 bases for V and 6 bases for J; bases not matched to a gene: 11. The CDR3 runs to 18 residues. The germline V gene has CDR1 MNHEY and CDR2 SMNVEV (reference sequence). CDR3 in DNA: TGTGCCAGCAGTTTTGCGACAGGGGGCCAGGGGCTTAATTCACCCCTCCACTTT. Translation gives CASSFATGGQGLNSPLHF.